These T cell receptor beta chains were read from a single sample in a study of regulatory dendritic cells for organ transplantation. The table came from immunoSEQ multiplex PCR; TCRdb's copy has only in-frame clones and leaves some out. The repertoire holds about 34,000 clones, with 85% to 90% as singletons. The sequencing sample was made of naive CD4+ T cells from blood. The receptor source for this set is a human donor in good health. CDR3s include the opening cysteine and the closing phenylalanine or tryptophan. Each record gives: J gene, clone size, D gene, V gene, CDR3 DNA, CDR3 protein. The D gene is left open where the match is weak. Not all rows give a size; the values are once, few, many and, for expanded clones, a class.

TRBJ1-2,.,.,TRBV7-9,TGTGCCAGCAGCTCAGCGGACAGACCTTTCTTC,CASSSADRPFF
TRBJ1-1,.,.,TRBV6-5,TGTGCCAGCAGTTACTCTGTAGCGGGGGTTGGACCAGCTTTCTTT,CASSYSVAGVGPAFF
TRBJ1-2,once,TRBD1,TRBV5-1,TGCGCCAGCAGCCCCCAGGGGGCCTATGGCTACACCTTC,CASSPQGAYGYTF
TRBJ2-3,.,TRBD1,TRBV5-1,TGCGCCAGCAGCCGGGACAGCCTCACAGATACGCAGTATTTT,CASSRDSLTDTQYF
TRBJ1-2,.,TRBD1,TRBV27,TGTGCCAGCCGGGACAGGGACTACTATGGCTACACCTTC,CASRDRDYYGYTF
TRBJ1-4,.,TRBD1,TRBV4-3,TGCGCCAGCAGCCAAGGGAGGGACAGGGGGCGAGAAAAACTGTTTTTT,CASSQGRDRGREKLFF
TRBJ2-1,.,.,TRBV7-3,TGTGCCAGCAGCCCCCGCCGACTAGACGGGAAGAATGAGCAGTTCTTC,CASSPRRLDGKNEQFF
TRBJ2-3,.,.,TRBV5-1,TGCGCCAGCAGCTTGGCCCGATGGGGGCCAGACGAGGATACGCAGTATTTT,CASSLARWGPDEDTQYF
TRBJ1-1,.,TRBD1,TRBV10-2,TGCGCCAGCAGTGCCTTCGGACAGGTGGAAGCTTTCTTT,CASSAFGQVEAFF
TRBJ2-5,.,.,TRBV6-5,TGTGCCAGCAGTTACCCCTTGGAGACCCAGTACTTC,CASSYPLETQYF
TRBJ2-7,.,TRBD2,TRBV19,TGTGCCAGTAGTATCAGAAGCGGGGGCTCCTACGAGCAGTACTTC,CASSIRSGGSYEQYF
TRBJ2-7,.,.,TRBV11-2,TGTGCCAGCAGCTTAGGGGGTCGGCGGGATACCTACGAGCAGTACTTC,CASSLGGRRDTYEQYF
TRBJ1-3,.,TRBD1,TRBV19,TGTGCCAGCCACACAGGGGGATCTGGAAACACCATATATTTT,CASHTGGSGNTIYF
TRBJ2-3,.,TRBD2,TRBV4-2,TGTGCCAGCAGCCTCGTCGGGGGGACAGATACGCAGTATTTT,CASSLVGGTDTQYF
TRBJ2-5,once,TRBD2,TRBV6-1,TGTGCCAGCAGTGAGCTAGCGGGGGGAGAGACCCAGTACTTC,CASSELAGGETQYF
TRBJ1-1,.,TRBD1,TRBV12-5,TGTGCTAGTGGCCTTAAATCCGGGACAGGGGGCGCGACAGGGTGGGTGGCCGAAGCTTTCTTT,CASGLKSGTGGATGWVAEAFF
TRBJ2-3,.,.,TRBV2,TGTGCCAGCAGTGTTTTCAGGGGGGGTACAGATACGCAGTATTTT,CASSVFRGGTDTQYF
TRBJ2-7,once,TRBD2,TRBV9,TGTGCCAGCAGCCCCCGCCTAGGAGCGGGGCCCACCGAGCAGTACTTC,CASSPRLGAGPTEQYF
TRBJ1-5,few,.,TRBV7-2,TGTGCCAGCAGCTTAGAGCGCAATCAGCCCCAGCATTTT,CASSLERNQPQHF
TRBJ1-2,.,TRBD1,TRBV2,TGTGCCAGCATCCCCGACAGGGTATTTGATGGCTACACCTTC,CASIPDRVFDGYTF
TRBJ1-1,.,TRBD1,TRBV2,TGTGCCACCGGAACAGGGGAGAACACTGAAGCTTTCTTT,CATGTGENTEAFF
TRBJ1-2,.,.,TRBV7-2,TGTGCCAGCAGCTTAATAACCGGTGGTACTAACTATGGCTACACCTTC,CASSLITGGTNYGYTF